This T cell receptor (beta chain) was recovered during a study of blood T cell repertoires in COVID-19. Whole-study context: Acute and convalescent COVID-19 specimens originated in the United States, Italy and Spain. Sources were T cells, B-cell-depleted T cells, or PBMCs; the material itself was cDNA or gDNA.

Some clones are missing from TCRdb's copy, which holds only in-frame ones; the method was immunoSEQ multiplex PCR. This table has nearly 100,000 clones, about 80% appearing once. J gave up 0 bases and V 0 bases, and 1 base lay outside the gene matches. The CDR3 loop spans 15 amino acids. Germline values: CDR1 MNHNY, CDR2 SVGAGI (reference sequence). The sequence derives from a man between 65 and 85 years old with acute or convalescent COVID-19. V gene TRBV6-6 combines with J gene TRBJ1-1; 7 bases match TRBD1. Sequenced input: peripheral blood. CDR3 sequence (DNA): TGTGCCAGCAGTTACTCACAGGGGATGAACACTGAAGCTTTCTTT. This encodes CASSYSQGMNTEAFF.